This T cell receptor (beta chain) was documented in a study of T cell changes during pregnancy in multiple sclerosis. Method: immunoSEQ multiplex PCR; TCRdb's copy keeps in-frame clones and lacks some. Among tens of thousands of clones listed, roughly 90% were seen once. This sequence originates from a female donor in good health, enrolled as a control in a pregnancy study. The sample was peripheral blood, taken in the first trimester of pregnancy.

DNA of the CDR3: TGCGCCAGCAAGAGCAACACTGAAGCTTTCTTT. Translation: CASKSNTEAFF. The chain couples TRBV4-1 to TRBJ1-1; no definite D call. Germline CDR1 is MGHRA and CDR2 is YSYEKL. This CDR3 spans 11 amino acids. V lost 7 bases and J lost 2, with 5 bases in between.